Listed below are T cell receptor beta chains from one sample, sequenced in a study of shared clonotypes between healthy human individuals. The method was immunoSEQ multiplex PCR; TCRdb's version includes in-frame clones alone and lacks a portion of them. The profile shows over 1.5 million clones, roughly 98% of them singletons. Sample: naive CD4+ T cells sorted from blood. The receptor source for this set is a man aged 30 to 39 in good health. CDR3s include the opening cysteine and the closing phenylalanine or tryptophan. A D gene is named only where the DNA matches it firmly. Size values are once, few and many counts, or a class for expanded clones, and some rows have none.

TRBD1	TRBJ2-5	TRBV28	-	CASWETGRQETQYF	TGTGCCAGCTGGGAGACAGGGCGGCAAGAGACCCAGTACTTC
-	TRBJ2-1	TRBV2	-	CASSDSSLASSYNEQFF	TGTGCCAGCAGTGATAGCTCGCTAGCGAGCTCCTACAATGAGCAGTTCTTC
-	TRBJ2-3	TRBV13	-	CASSAQGPPAQYF	TGTGCCAGCAGCGCCCAGGGACCCCCAGCGCAGTATTTT
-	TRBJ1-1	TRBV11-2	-	CASRALRRMNTEAFF	TGTGCCAGCAGGGCCCTCCGCCGGATGAACACTGAAGCTTTCTTT
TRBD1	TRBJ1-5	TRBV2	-	CASSEAGQVLNQPQHF	TGTGCCAGCAGTGAAGCGGGACAGGTTCTTAATCAGCCCCAGCATTTT
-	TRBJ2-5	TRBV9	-	CASSVATTMGAETQYF	TGTGCCAGCAGCGTAGCTACTACGATGGGGGCAGAGACCCAGTACTTC
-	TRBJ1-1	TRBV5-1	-	CASSDLSGGGIGAFF	TGCGCCAGCAGCGACCTCTCCGGGGGCGGGATTGGAGCTTTCTTT
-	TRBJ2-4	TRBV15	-	CATSRGENIQYF	TGTGCCACCAGCAGAGGGGAAAACATTCAGTACTTC
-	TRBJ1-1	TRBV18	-	CASSRDSTEAFF	TGTGCCAGCTCACGGGACTCCACTGAAGCTTTCTTT
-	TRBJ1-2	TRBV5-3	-	CARSTSQGGDYGYTF	TGTGCCAGAAGCACCTCACAGGGAGGGGACTATGGCTACACCTTC
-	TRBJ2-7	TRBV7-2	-	CASSLRAAYEQYF	TGTGCCAGCAGCCTCCGCGCGGCCTACGAGCAGTACTTC
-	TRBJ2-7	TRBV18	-	CASSPPFLASYEQYF	TGTGCCAGCTCACCACCGTTTTTGGCGTCCTACGAGCAGTACTTC
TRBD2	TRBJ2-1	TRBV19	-	CASSIAGGSYNEQFF	TGTGCCAGTAGTATAGCGGGAGGCTCATACAATGAGCAGTTCTTC
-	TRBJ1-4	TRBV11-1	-	CASSPFGREKLFF	TGTGCCAGCAGCCCCTTCGGACGTGAAAAACTGTTTTTT
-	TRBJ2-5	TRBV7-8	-	CASSLVLMRPRYF	TGTGCCAGCAGCTTAGTGCTTATGCGCCCCCGGTACTTC
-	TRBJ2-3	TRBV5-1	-	CASSVDLQGTDTQYF	TGCGCCAGCAGCGTAGACCTCCAGGGCACAGATACGCAGTATTTT
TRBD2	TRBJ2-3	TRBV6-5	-	CASSYTGLAEQDTQYF	TGTGCCAGCAGTTACACGGGACTAGCGGAACAAGATACGCAGTATTTT
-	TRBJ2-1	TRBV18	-	CASSTSQMNEQFF	TGTGCCAGCTCAACTTCACAGATGAATGAGCAGTTCTTC
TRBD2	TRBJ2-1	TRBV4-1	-	CASSQGYSGSSRNEQFF	TGCGCCAGCAGCCAGGGTTATAGCGGGAGTAGTCGGAATGAGCAGTTCTTC
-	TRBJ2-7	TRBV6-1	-	CASSQKMVSYEQYF	TGTGCCAGCAGCCAAAAGATGGTGTCCTACGAGCAGTACTTC
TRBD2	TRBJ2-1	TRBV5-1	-	CASSLAGGSGRTSYNEQFF	TGCGCCAGCAGCTTGGCCGGTGGTAGCGGGAGAACGAGCTACAATGAGCAGTTCTTC
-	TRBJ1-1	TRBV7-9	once	CASSLEDAEAFF	TGTGCCAGCAGCTTAGAGGACGCTGAAGCTTTCTTT
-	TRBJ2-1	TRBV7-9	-	CASSLGSGPGNEQFF	TGTGCCAGCAGCTTAGGTAGCGGCCCGGGTAATGAGCAGTTCTTC
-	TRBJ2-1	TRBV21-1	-	CASSKAMEGANEQFF	TGTGCCAGCAGCAAAGCAATGGAGGGCGCCAATGAGCAGTTCTTC
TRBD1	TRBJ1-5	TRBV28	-	CASSRTGFDQPQHF	TGTGCCAGCAGTCGGACAGGGTTCGATCAGCCCCAGCATTTT
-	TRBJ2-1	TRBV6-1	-	CASSREEGSYNEQFF	TGTGCCAGCTCCAGGGAGGAAGGCTCCTACAATGAGCAGTTCTTC
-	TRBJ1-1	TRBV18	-	CASSPSWGWAEAFF	TGTGCCAGCTCACCTTCTTGGGGCTGGGCTGAAGCTTTCTTT
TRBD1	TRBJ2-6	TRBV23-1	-	CASSRSGTGKNGRSGANVLTF	TGCGCCAGCAGCCGATCCGGGACAGGGAAAAATGGTCGCTCTGGGGCCAACGTCCTGACTTTC
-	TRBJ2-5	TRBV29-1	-	CSVVQGLEETQYF	TGCAGCGTTGTACAGGGTTTGGAAGAGACCCAGTACTTC
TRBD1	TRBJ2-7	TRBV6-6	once	CASATPPTGQGEQYF	TGTGCCAGCGCCACCCCACCAACAGGACAGGGGGAGCAGTACTTC
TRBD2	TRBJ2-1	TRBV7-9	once	CASSLPSLAEYNEQFF	TGTGCCAGCAGCCTTCCCTCACTAGCGGAGTACAATGAGCAGTTCTTC
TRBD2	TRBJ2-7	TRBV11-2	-	CASSLVAGGPYEQYF	TGTGCCAGCAGCTTAGTTGCGGGAGGCCCCTACGAGCAGTACTTC
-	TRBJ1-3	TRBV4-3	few	CASSQDLEHTIYF	TGCGCCAGCAGCCAAGATTTGGAGCACACCATATATTTT
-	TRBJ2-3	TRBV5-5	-	CASSPGTRTDTQYF	TGTGCCAGCAGCCCAGGGACCCGCACAGATACGCAGTATTTT
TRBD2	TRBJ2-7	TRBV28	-	CASSLPPWGGSSYEQYF	TGTGCCAGCAGTTTACCCCCCTGGGGCGGGAGCTCCTACGAGCAGTACTTC
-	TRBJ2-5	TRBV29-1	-	CSVEGFKGREETQYF	TGCAGCGTTGAAGGATTCAAGGGGCGTGAAGAGACCCAGTACTTC
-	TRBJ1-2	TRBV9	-	CASSVGRPTNYGYTF	TGTGCCAGCAGCGTAGGAAGGCCCACTAACTATGGCTACACCTTC
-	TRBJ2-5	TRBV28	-	CASSSPRGQGETQYF	TGTGCCAGCAGTTCCCCTCGGGGTCAAGGAGAGACCCAGTACTTC
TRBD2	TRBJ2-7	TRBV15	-	CATSRVSGRSSTEQYF	TGTGCCACCAGCAGAGTAAGCGGGAGAAGCAGTACCGAGCAGTACTTC
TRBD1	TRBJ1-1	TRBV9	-	CASSRSRDRGTDLNTEAFF	TGTGCCAGCAGTCGTAGTCGGGACAGGGGTACTGATTTGAACACTGAAGCTTTCTTT
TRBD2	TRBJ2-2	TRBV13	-	CASSLGNGTINTGELFF	TGTGCCAGCAGCTTAGGTAATGGGACTATTAACACCGGGGAGCTGTTTTTT
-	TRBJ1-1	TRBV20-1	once	CSAYRGTEAFF	TGCAGTGCCTATCGGGGCACTGAAGCTTTCTTT
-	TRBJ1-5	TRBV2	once	CASSRTRDSNQPQHF	TGTGCCAGCAGCCGTACGAGGGATAGCAATCAGCCCCAGCATTTT
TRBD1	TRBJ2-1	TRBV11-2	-	CASSSGTDSYNEQFF	TGTGCCAGCAGCTCAGGGACAGATTCCTACAATGAGCAGTTCTTC
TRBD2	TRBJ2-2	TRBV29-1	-	CSPGGPPGELFF	TGCAGCCCGGGAGGGCCCCCCGGGGAGCTGTTTTTT